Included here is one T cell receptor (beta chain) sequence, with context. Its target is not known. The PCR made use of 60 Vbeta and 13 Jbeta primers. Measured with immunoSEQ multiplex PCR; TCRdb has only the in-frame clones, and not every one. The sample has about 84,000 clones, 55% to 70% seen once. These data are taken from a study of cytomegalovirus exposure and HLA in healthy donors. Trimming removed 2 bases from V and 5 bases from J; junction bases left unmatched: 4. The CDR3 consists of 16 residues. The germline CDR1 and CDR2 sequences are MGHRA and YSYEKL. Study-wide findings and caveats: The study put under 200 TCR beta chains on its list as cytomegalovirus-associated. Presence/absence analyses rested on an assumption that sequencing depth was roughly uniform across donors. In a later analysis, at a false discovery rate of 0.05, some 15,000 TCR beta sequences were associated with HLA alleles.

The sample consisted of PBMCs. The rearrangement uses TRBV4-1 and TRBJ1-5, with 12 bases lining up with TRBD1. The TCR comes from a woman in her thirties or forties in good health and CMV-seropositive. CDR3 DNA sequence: TGCGCCAGCAGCCAACCCGGGACAGGGGGCGATCAGCCCCAGCATTTT. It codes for CASSQPGTGGDQPQHF.